The 4 T cell receptor delta chains given below trace back to one sample, sequenced in a study of gamma-delta T cells after stem cell transplantation. TCRdb called clones from the RT-PCR reads again using CATT. This repertoire shows 1,500 to 2,500 delta-chain clones, roughly 14% found once; its top ten account for roughly 27%. The source material was gamma-delta T cells. The receptors shown here come from a human donor. It is not recorded whose cells these are; they may come from a transplant donor.

In this sample, this clone turned up a few times. CDR3 DNA: TGTGCCTGTGACACCGTGGGAGACAAAAATACTGGGGGATACGCTAACGATAAACTCATCTTT. The encoded protein is CACDTVGDKNTGGYANDKLIF. This chain joins TRDV2 and TRDJ1; 13 bases line up with TRDD3. The CDR3 totals 21 residues. The J segment lost 4 bases and the V segment lost 0 bases, leaving 19 bases of the junction unmatched. The germline gives CDR1 GEAIGNYY, CDR2 EKD.

This clone was detected only a few times. The chain recombines TRDV2 with TRDJ1, with D perhaps TRDD3 (5 bases). Here the J gene was assigned by germline matching of the DNA, as TCRdb has none. Trimming stripped 0 bases from V and 8 bases from J, with 15 bases between. CDR1 GEAIGNYY and CDR2 EKD come from the germline V gene. This CDR3 has 14 amino acids. CDR3 amino acids: CACDTVGGETKLIF. The CDR3 DNA reads as TGTGCCTGTGACACCGTTGGAGGGGAGACAAAACTCATCTTT.

This clone was recorded a few times. One end of the junction does not line up with germline, which may come from a read error. This sample includes further DNA sequences coding for the same CDR3. J is TRDJ1 and V is TRDV2; TRDD3 matches 12 bases. Germline V gene lookup returns CDR1 GEAIGNYY and CDR2 EKD. This CDR3 has 18 residues. The CDR3: CACDQVKLGDTLTDKLIF. CDR3 nucleotide sequence: TGTGCCTGTGACCAGGTCAAACTGGGGGATACTCTTACCGATAAACTTATCTTT.

This clone was recorded a few times. The chain couples TRDV2 to TRDJ1, with 10 bases matching TRDD3. J lost 2 bases, V lost 0 bases, and 5 bases had no gene match. The CDR3 is 16 amino acids. Germline V gene sequence: CDR1 GEAIGNYY, CDR2 EKD. The CDR3 DNA is TGTGCCTGTGACACCGTTTTACTGGGGGATACCGATAAACTCATCTTT. This encodes CACDTVLLGDTDKLIF.